Following are 16 T cell receptor beta chains from one sample sequenced in a study of T cell repertoires in cytomegalovirus infection. TCRdb independently ran MiXCR on the reads; one entry per CDR3 protein. The table includes approximately 49,000 distinct CDR3 sequences, 20% to 25% detected once. No cognate antigen is known for these TCRs. Sequenced here: CD8+ T cells from cultured PBMCs, sampled from culture after CMV antigen stimulation. Receptor source: a human donor in good health (CMV status not recorded). Some clones in this sample may be carry-over from other donors' samples.

This clonotype was observed a few times. The chain couples TRBV7-2 to TRBJ1-5, with 9 bases aligning to TRBD1. Per the germline V gene, CDR1 is SGHTA and CDR2 is FQGNSA. The V segment lost 5 bases and the J segment 2 bases; nucleotides outside the gene matches: 7. CDR3 size: 16 residues. CDR3 DNA sequence: TGTGCCAGCAGCCCATCGGACAGGGGAGGCAATCAGCCCCAGCATTTT. Amino acid sequence: CASSPSDRGGNQPQHF.

This clonotype turned up a few times. The V call is TRBV19, the J call TRBJ1-1; TRBD1 matches 7 bases. The CDR3 spans 15 residues. Germline V gene data show CDR1 as LNHDA and CDR2 as SQIVND (reference sequence). J was trimmed by 3 bases and V by 3 bases; bases with no gene match: 7. The CDR3 DNA reads TGTGCCAGTAGTATCGTAGGTCAGGGGGACACTGAAGCTTTCTTT. Its protein product is CASSIVGQGDTEAFF.

In its sample, this clonotype was seen a few times. The chain combines TRBV5-1 with TRBJ2-3; D unclear. The V and J ends lost 0 bases and 1 base respectively, with 21 bases between them. CDR3 length: 19 amino acids. Germline CDR1 and CDR2: SGHRS and YFSETQ. CDR3 DNA: TGCGCCAGCAGCTTGGTTAAAGGATGGCTGGCGGACCGCACAGATACGCAGTATTTT. Translating gives CASSLVKGWLADRTDTQYF.

This clonotype was counted ten times or more. V gene TRBV7-8 combines with J gene TRBJ2-6; TRBD1 aligns across 7 bases. After removal of 7 bases from V and 0 bases from J, the junction contained 12 bases not matched to a gene. Germline assignment: CDR1 SGHVS and CDR2 FQNEAQ. The CDR3 runs to 18 residues. DNA of the CDR3: TGTGCCAGCACCTCCGGAAGGGGGCCCCCCTCTGGGGCCAACGTCCTGACTTTC. Translating gives CASTSGRGPPSGANVLTF.

There are many counts of this clonotype. The J gene is TRBJ2-7, the V gene TRBV14; D might be TRBD1 (5 bases). The CDR3 is 15 residues long. V shed 1 base and J shed 3 bases, with 13 bases lying between them. The germline CDR1 and CDR2 sequences are SGHDN and FVKESK. The CDR3 DNA is TGTGCCAGCAGCCAAGTGGGGCAGGAGCGCTACGAGCAGTACTTC. This sequence encodes CASSQVGQERYEQYF.

This clonotype was seen only a few times. The chain uses TRBV28 and TRBJ1-2; perhaps TRBD1 as D (5 bases). V gave up 3 bases and J gave up 7 bases, with 6 bases separating them. The CDR3 is made up of 11 amino acids. Germline assignment: CDR1 MDHEN and CDR2 SYDVKM. The CDR3 is CASSLRGGYTF. The CDR3 DNA reads as TGTGCCAGCAGTTTGAGGGGTGGCTACACCTTC.

J is TRBJ2-3 and V is TRBV6-2 or TRBV6-3, with TRBD1 identical over 12 bases. V lost 7 bases, J lost 4 bases, and 9 bases stayed unmatched. The V gene's germline CDR1 is MNHEY and CDR2 SVGEGT. The CDR3 contains 16 residues. The CDR3 DNA reads TGTGCCAGCACTTCCCGGGACAGGGGGCGCCCAGATACGCAGTATTTT. Translating gives CASTSRDRGRPDTQYF.

The rearrangement joins TRBV27 to TRBJ2-1; D is unresolved. The CDR3 consists of 13 residues. Trimming shortened V by 0 bases and J by 15 bases, and 15 bases separated the two germline ends. Per germline, CDR1 MNHEY and CDR2 SMNVEV (reference sequence). This CDR3 is CASSLSIDRKPFF. CDR3 DNA sequence: TGTGCCAGCAGTTTATCGATAGATAGGAAGCCGTTCTTC.

The count of this clonotype is one. V is TRBV6-5 and J is TRBJ2-1; 7 nucleotides line up with TRBD1. V lost 7 bases to trimming and J lost 8 bases; unmatched junction nucleotides: 2. CDR3 length equals 11 residues. Germline CDR1 reads MNHEY; CDR2 reads SVGAGI. As DNA, the CDR3 is TGTGCCAGCACTACAGGGGATGAGCAGTTCTTC. This codes for CASTTGDEQFF.

The V call is TRBV7-2, the J call TRBJ2-3, with D perhaps TRBD1 (5 bases). In germline, CDR1 is SGHTA, CDR2 FQGNSA. The CDR3 consists of 17 residues. Trimming took off 4 bases at V and 0 bases at J, with 17 bases between the two ends. The CDR3 loop reads CASSYITGKTSTDTQYF. In nucleotides, the CDR3 is TGTGCCAGCAGCTACATAACAGGAAAAACTAGCACAGATACGCAGTATTTT.

This clonotype was recorded a few times. The chain couples TRBV7-9 to TRBJ1-1, with D unresolved. In germline, CDR1 is SEHNR, CDR2 FQNEAQ (reference sequence). The CDR3 loop spans 14 amino acids. The V and J ends lost 2 bases and 1 base respectively, with 8 bases between them. CDR3 in amino acids: CASSLLSENTEAFF. CDR3 sequence (DNA): TGTGCCAGCAGCTTATTGTCCGAGAACACTGAAGCTTTCTTT.

Sample share makes this clonotype medium-sized. V is TRBV7-2 and J is TRBJ2-4, with D hard to call. The V gene's germline CDR1 is SGHTA and CDR2 FQGNSA. The CDR3 sequence is 13 residues long. The V and J ends lost 1 base and 5 bases respectively, with 6 bases between them. The CDR3 here is CASSLDDENIQYF. The CDR3 coding sequence is TGTGCCAGCAGCTTAGACGACGAAAACATTCAGTACTTC.

The V gene is TRBV7-2, the J gene TRBJ2-7, with D uncertain. Trimming took off 1 base at V and 7 bases at J, with 5 bases between the two ends. The CDR3 runs 11 residues. Germline values: CDR1 SGHTA, CDR2 FQGNSA. The CDR3 protein is CASSLVGEQYF. The DNA of the CDR3 is TGTGCCAGCAGCTTAGTTGGGGAGCAGTACTTC.

This clonotype was detected a few times. The rearrangement uses TRBV7-9 and TRBJ1-1; 7 nucleotides line up with TRBD1. Germline CDR1 reads SEHNR; CDR2 reads FQNEAQ (reference sequence). V lost 5 bases to trimming and J lost 3 bases; unmatched junction nucleotides: 6. The CDR3 is 14 amino acids. CDR3 sequence: CASSAKGADTEAFF. In DNA form, the CDR3 reads TGTGCCAGCAGCGCCAAGGGGGCGGACACTGAAGCTTTCTTT.

V gene TRBV25-1 combines with J gene TRBJ2-2; the D is unclear. The CDR3 spans 11 residues. Germline V gene data show CDR1 as MGHDK and CDR2 as SYGVNS. V was pared by 7 bases and J by 3 bases, with 3 bases between. CDR3 residues: CASTHTGELFF. The CDR3 coding sequence is TGTGCCAGCACCCACACCGGGGAGCTGTTTTTT.

The J gene is TRBJ1-4, the V gene TRBV19; D unclear. Germline V lookup: CDR1 LNHDA, CDR2 SQIVND (reference sequence). The length of the CDR3 is 14 residues. Trimming left V 5 bases short and J 0 bases short, with 7 bases between. CDR3 nucleotide sequence: TGTGCCAGTAGTTTCCCCGCAACTAATGAAAAACTGTTTTTT. The encoded protein is CASSFPATNEKLFF.